These T cell receptor beta chains were read from a single sample in a study of cytomegalovirus exposure and HLA in healthy donors. Using immunoSEQ multiplex PCR, the repertoire was profiled, and TCRdb retains in-frame clones only, with some absent. Altogether 150,000 to 200,000 clones are present, 85% being singletons, with the ten largest covering roughly 15%. Sequencing input: PBMCs. These receptors were obtained from a man aged 18 to 35 in good health and CMV-seropositive. Both conserved end residues are part of each CDR3. The D gene is left open where the match is weak. Size is stated for part of the rows, as once, few or many counts, or as a class when the clone is expanded.

clone size	D gene	V gene	J gene	CDR3 protein	CDR3 DNA
NA	TRBD2	TRBV5-1	TRBJ2-5	CASSLAGGPETQYF	TGCGCCAGCAGCTTAGCGGGGGGTCCGGAGACCCAGTACTTC
NA	TRBD1	TRBV6-8	TRBJ2-7	CASNRLGTGFLEQYF	TGTGCCAGCAACCGACTGGGGACAGGGTTTCTGGAGCAGTACTTC
NA	TRBD1	TRBV7-3	TRBJ2-5	CASSGARQGWETQYF	TGTGCCAGCAGCGGAGCCCGACAGGGTTGGGAGACCCAGTACTTC
NA	TRBD2	TRBV6-6	TRBJ2-1	CASSYGPSGSKNEQFF	TGTGCCAGCAGTTACGGTCCCAGCGGGAGTAAAAATGAGCAGTTCTTC
few	NA	TRBV28	TRBJ2-2	CASTSTGALNTGELFF	TGTGCCAGCACCTCTACCGGAGCGTTGAACACCGGGGAGCTGTTTTTT
NA	TRBD2	TRBV5-4	TRBJ2-1	CASRLRRESPEQFF	TGTGCCAGCAGATTGAGGCGGGAGTCCCCTGAGCAGTTCTTC
NA	NA	TRBV30	TRBJ1-2	CAWSRQGMHGYTF	TGTGCCTGGAGTCGGCAGGGGATGCATGGCTACACCTTC
few	TRBD2	TRBV20-1	TRBJ2-5	CSLAGQETQYF	TGCAGCCTAGCGGGACAAGAGACCCAGTACTTC
NA	TRBD1	TRBV4-1	TRBJ2-5	CASSQWYGTGGQETQYF	TGCGCCAGCAGCCAATGGTACGGGACAGGGGGTCAAGAGACCCAGTACTTC
NA	NA	TRBV29-1	TRBJ1-5	CSVLGRDLNQPQHF	TGCAGCGTCCTGGGTCGGGATCTCAATCAGCCCCAGCATTTT
NA	NA	TRBV7-9	TRBJ2-3	CASSLVGPTDTQYF	TGTGCCAGCAGCTTAGTGGGCCCCACAGATACGCAGTATTTT
once	NA	TRBV18	TRBJ2-7	CASSPELEDEQYF	TGTGCCAGCTCACCAGAACTAGAAGACGAGCAGTACTTC
NA	NA	TRBV18	TRBJ2-7	CASSPSQGEGYEQYF	TGTGCCAGCTCACCATCACAAGGCGAGGGCTACGAGCAGTACTTC
NA	NA	TRBV27	TRBJ2-1	CASALGLNNEQFF	TGTGCCAGTGCCCTGGGACTTAACAATGAGCAGTTCTTC
once	NA	TRBV4-1	TRBJ1-4	CASSQLAPHEKLFF	TGCGCCAGCAGCCAACTGGCACCGCATGAAAAACTGTTTTTT
NA	TRBD2	TRBV28	TRBJ2-1	CASSLPTSGRKNEQFF	TGTGCCAGCAGTCTCCCGACTAGCGGGAGAAAGAATGAGCAGTTCTTC
NA	TRBD1	TRBV7-3	TRBJ2-1	CASSPAGTGYNEQFF	TGTGCCAGCAGCCCAGCCGGGACAGGCTACAATGAGCAGTTCTTC
NA	TRBD2	TRBV28	TRBJ2-2	CASSLGLAGGHTGELFF	TGTGCCAGCAGTTTAGGTCTAGCGGGGGGCCACACCGGGGAGCTGTTTTTT
NA	TRBD1	TRBV29-1	TRBJ2-7	CSVEDRGYEQYF	TGCAGCGTTGAGGACAGGGGCTACGAGCAGTACTTC
NA	NA	TRBV2	TRBJ2-1	CASSEDLQGDEQFF	TGTGCCAGCAGTGAAGATCTACAGGGCGATGAGCAGTTCTTC
NA	NA	TRBV5-1	TRBJ1-1	CASSLATGAEAFF	TGCGCCAGCAGCTTGGCCACAGGTGCTGAAGCTTTCTTT
NA	NA	TRBV18	TRBJ1-4	CASSPETASGLFF	TGTGCCAGCTCACCTGAGACAGCCTCGGGACTGTTTTTT
NA	NA	TRBV19	TRBJ2-3	CASSYPDRGSTDTQYF	TGTGCCAGTAGTTACCCCGATCGGGGTAGCACAGATACGCAGTATTTT
NA	TRBD1	TRBV28	TRBJ1-1	CASSYMYPRGRETEAFF	TGTGCCAGCAGCTACATGTACCCCAGGGGGCGAGAAACTGAAGCTTTCTTT
NA	TRBD2	TRBV25-1	TRBJ2-1	CASSPGLVSSYNEQFF	TGTGCCAGCAGTCCGGGACTAGTCAGCTCCTACAATGAGCAGTTCTTC
NA	TRBD1	TRBV5-4	TRBJ2-1	CASSFGSGDSNEQFF	TGTGCCAGCAGCTTTGGGTCAGGGGACAGCAATGAGCAGTTCTTC
NA	TRBD2	TRBV6-5	TRBJ2-7	CASSYSSGGEQYF	TGTGCCAGCAGTTACTCCTCGGGGGGGGAGCAGTACTTC
once	TRBD2	TRBV7-2	TRBJ2-1	CASSYTGTSYNEQFF	TGTGCCAGCAGCTATACCGGGACTAGCTACAATGAGCAGTTCTTC
NA	NA	TRBV30	TRBJ2-3	CAWSPSADTQYF	TGTGCCTGGAGCCCCTCAGCAGATACGCAGTATTTT
NA	NA	TRBV19	TRBJ2-1	CASSIADSRSDEQFF	TGTGCCAGTAGTATAGCAGACAGTCGGTCCGATGAGCAGTTCTTC
once	TRBD1	TRBV5-1	TRBJ1-4	CASSQTGTGSEKLFF	TGCGCCAGCAGCCAGACGGGGACAGGGTCCGAAAAACTGTTTTTT
NA	TRBD2	TRBV13	TRBJ2-5	CASSLRTSGDRETQYF	TGTGCCAGCAGCCTCAGGACTAGCGGGGACAGGGAGACCCAGTACTTC
NA	NA	TRBV15	TRBJ2-5	CATSRGRETQYF	TGTGCCACCAGCAGAGGGAGGGAGACCCAGTACTTC
NA	NA	TRBV27	TRBJ1-5	CASSLRGLNQPQHF	TGTGCCAGCAGTTTACGGGGTCTAAATCAGCCCCAGCATTTT
NA	TRBD1	TRBV6-1	TRBJ1-5	CASTTDRVGSQPQHF	TGTGCCAGCACCACAGACAGGGTAGGTAGTCAGCCCCAGCATTTT
few	TRBD1	TRBV9	TRBJ2-7	CASSPQGQSYEQYF	TGTGCCAGCAGCCCACAGGGGCAGTCCTACGAGCAGTACTTC
once	NA	TRBV5-4	TRBJ1-4	CASKSQRNEKLFF	TGTGCCAGCAAATCCCAGCGTAATGAAAAACTGTTTTTT